The present TCR beta chain was sequenced within a study of blood T cell repertoires in COVID-19. Background on the study: The study drew acute and convalescent COVID-19 samples from the United States, Italy and Spain. PBMCs, B-cell-depleted T cells, or T cells provided the cDNA or gDNA that made up the material.

Authors' methods: Reference gene primer amplification yielded estimated nucleated cell counts. Assay: immunoSEQ multiplex PCR; the TCRdb copy retains only in-frame clones and omits some. Clone size and V and J calls were adopted from that table, with D and trimming inferred from the DNA. The sample shows some 290,000 clones, 80% to 85% of them seen only once. Trimming took 5 bases from V and 2 from J, leaving 19 bases between them. The CDR3 is 17 residues long. The germline gives CDR1 SGHVS, CDR2 FQNEAQ. The sequence was collected from a woman aged 55-75 years with active or convalescent COVID-19. The sample was peripheral blood. The chain uses TRBV7-8 and TRBJ1-5, with TRBD1 as a possible D gene (6 bases). The CDR3 bases are TGTGCCAGCAGCCGAACTGGCCAGGGGAGGGGCAATCAGCCCCAGCATTTT. Amino acids: CASSRTGQGRGNQPQHF.